The present T cell receptor (beta chain) was sequenced within a study of OX40 agonist ivuxolimab in advanced cancers. Germline V lookup: CDR1 SGHKS, CDR2 YYEKEE (reference sequence). V lost 2 bases and J 8 bases, leaving 22 bases between the germline ends. The CDR3 spans 16 residues. Repertoires were generated with immunoSEQ multiplex PCR, while TCRdb's copy carries only in-frame clones and drops some. The sample lists 80,000 to 95,000 clones; around nine tenths were seen once. The clonotype comes from an adult with an advanced solid tumor such as melanoma, head and neck, liver or kidney cancer. The chain couples TRBV5-5 to TRBJ1-2, with D maybe TRBD1 (6 bases). Specimen: CD4+ or CD8+ T cells sorted from blood, collected in a trial of the OX40 agonist ivuxolimab. The CDR3 coding sequence is TGTGCCAGCAGCTTTCGGTGGGGACAAGGGGGAACAGGCTACACCTTC. Translation gives CASSFRWGQGGTGYTF.